What follows are 21 T cell receptor beta chains derived from one specimen sequenced in a study of early T cells in non-severe SARS-CoV-2 infection. TCRdb redid the calling of the 5' RACE reads with MiXCR, one entry per CDR3 protein. The sample carries nearly 50,000 distinct CDR3 sequences, roughly 6.2% recorded once. Source: whole blood, taken at baseline. The receptors were gathered from an adult who was a healthcare worker with PCR-confirmed SARS-CoV-2 infection or an uninfected control (not recorded which).

This clonotype is deemed medium-sized. This chain uses TRBV5-6 with TRBJ2-1; D gene unclear. The CDR3 is 12 residues long. The germline V gene has CDR1 SGHDT and CDR2 YYEEEE. V was cut by 3 bases and J by 5 bases, with 6 bases left in between. The CDR3 region has the DNA TGTGCCAGCAGCTCGTGGAACAATGAGCAGTTCTTC. This gives the protein CASSSWNNEQFF.

This clonotype was recorded at least ten times. The chain is built from TRBV14 and TRBJ1-3, with D uncertain. V shed 5 bases and J shed 0 bases, with 5 bases lying between them. Germline CDR1 SGHDN, CDR2 FVKESK. The CDR3 length is 13 residues. CDR3 amino acids: CASSSSSGNTIYF. DNA for the CDR3: TGTGCCAGCAGCTCCAGCTCTGGAAACACCATATATTTT.

This clonotype turned up a few times. The CDR3 reads CSATHWPSGRYDTQYF. DNA of the CDR3: TGCAGTGCTACACACTGGCCAAGCGGGAGATACGATACGCAGTATTTT. V gene TRBV20-1 combines with J gene TRBJ2-3, with TRBD2 matching over 8 bases. J lost 6 bases, V lost 4 bases, and 15 bases had no gene match. CDR1 is DFQATT and CDR2 is SNEGSKA in the germline V gene (reference sequence). The length of the CDR3 is 16 residues.

This clonotype has only a few counts. This chain uses TRBV10-3 with TRBJ2-7, with 8 positions matching TRBD1. V lost 2 bases to trimming and J lost 6 bases; unmatched junction nucleotides: 9. Per the germline V gene, CDR1 is ENHRY and CDR2 is SYGVKD. The CDR3 totals 15 residues. This chain's CDR3 is CAISEIGQGSGEQYF. The CDR3 DNA reads as TGTGCCATCAGTGAGATAGGACAGGGAAGTGGCGAGCAGTACTTC.

This clonotype has at least ten counts. The chain has TRBV29-1 and TRBJ2-1; D ambiguous. Germline CDR1 SQVTM, CDR2 ANQGSEA. The CDR3 loop spans 14 amino acids. V was shortened by 7 bases and J by 4 bases, with 17 bases between the two germline ends. CDR3 loop: CSAVLPITYNEQFF. CDR3 sequence (DNA): TGCAGCGCTGTGCTTCCCATAACTTACAATGAGCAGTTCTTC.

This clonotype was picked up many times. V and J are TRBV28 and TRBJ2-5; D is tentatively TRBD1 or TRBD2 (6 bases each). The CDR3 is 14 residues long. Per the germline V gene, CDR1 is MDHEN and CDR2 is SYDVKM. Trimming stripped 2 bases from V and 2 bases from J, with 9 bases between. The CDR3 sequence is CASSLGGRQETQYF. The CDR3 nucleotides are TGTGCCAGCAGTTTAGGGGGGCGGCAAGAGACCCAGTACTTC.

This clonotype was found a few times. V and J are TRBV6-5 and TRBJ2-7; TRBD2 matches at 9 bases. J gave up 2 bases and V 7 bases, and 3 bases lay outside the gene matches. This CDR3 spans 13 amino acids. Germline CDR1 is MNHEY and CDR2 is SVGAGI. The CDR3 DNA sequence: TGTGCCAGCAATAGCGGGAGCGCCTACGAGCAGTACTTC. Its protein product is CASNSGSAYEQYF.

The table lists this clonotype with a few counts. The chain couples TRBV16 to TRBJ2-7, with D possibly TRBD1 on 6 matching bases. With 2 bases removed from V and 3 bases from J, the gap between germline ends came to 11 bases. Per the germline V gene, CDR1 is KGHSY and CDR2 is FQNENV. CDR3 size: 14 residues. CDR3: CASSQQLGGYEQYF. The CDR3 nucleotides are TGTGCCAGCAGCCAACAGTTAGGGGGCTACGAGCAGTACTTC. The full variable domain, its missing parts supplied by reference TRBV16 and TRBJ2-7, is GEEVAQTPKHLVRGEGQKAKLYCAPIKGHSYVFWYQQVLKNEFKFLISFQNENVFDETGMPKERFSAKCLPNSPCSLEIQATKLEDSAVYFCASSQQLGGYEQYFGPGTRLTVT.

In this sample, this clonotype turned up many times. The V and J genes are TRBV5-4 and TRBJ2-3, with TRBD2 identical over 10 bases. The length of the CDR3 is 16 residues. V shed 4 bases, J shed 2 bases, and the junction held 7 bases outside the gene matches. CDR1 and CDR2 from the germline V gene are SGHNT and YYREEE (reference sequence). The CDR3 loop is CASSLRTSGFTDTQYF. Here the CDR3 DNA reads TGTGCCAGCAGCCTCCGGACTAGCGGTTTCACAGATACGCAGTATTTT. Based on the CDR3 plus reference TRBV5-4 and TRBJ2-3, the full variable domain is ETGVTQSPTHLIKTRGQQVTLRCSSQSGHNTVSWYQQALGQGPQFIFQYYREEENGRGNFPPRFSGLQFPNYSSELNVNALELDDSALYLCASSLRTSGFTDTQYFGPGTRLTVL.

V gene TRBV5-4 combines with J gene TRBJ1-5, with D perhaps matching TRBD1 (5 bases). Per germline, CDR1 SGHNT and CDR2 YYREEE (reference sequence). The CDR3 has 13 residues. V lost 0 bases, J lost 7 bases, and 8 bases lay in between. In nucleotides, the CDR3 is TGTGCCAGCAGCTTGGGCGGGGGGCAGCCCCAGCATTTT. This translates into CASSLGGGQPQHF. The full variable domain, rest sourced from reference TRBV5-4 and TRBJ1-5, is ETGVTQSPTHLIKTRGQQVTLRCSSQSGHNTVSWYQQALGQGPQFIFQYYREEENGRGNFPPRFSGLQFPNYSSELNVNALELDDSALYLCASSLGGGQPQHFGDGTRLSIL.

This clonotype was seen ten or more times. J is TRBJ2-7 and V is TRBV5-4; TRBD2 is a possible D gene (6 bases). V was pared by 4 bases and J by 6 bases, with 17 bases between. Germline-derived CDR1 and CDR2 are SGHNT and YYREEE (reference sequence). The CDR3 spans 14 residues. The DNA for the CDR3 is TGTGCCAGCAGCCGGAGGCGGGAACTCGGCGAGCAGTACTTC. Protein: CASSRRRELGEQYF.

There are a few counts of this clonotype. The rearrangement uses TRBV29-1 and TRBJ1-1, with D possibly TRBD1 on 5 matching bases. Germline V CDR1 and CDR2: SQVTM, ANQGSEA. The ends were cut back, 4 bases at V and 3 bases at J, with 18 bases in the middle. CDR3 length equals 15 residues. CDR3 amino acids: CSVVGSSGRDTEAFF. The DNA for the CDR3 is TGCAGCGTTGTAGGGAGCTCAGGGAGGGACACTGAAGCTTTCTTT.

In this sample, this clonotype is medium-sized. The chain is built from TRBV11-2 and TRBJ2-1; 9 positions match TRBD2. J was trimmed by 4 bases and V by 2 bases; bases with no gene match: 3. The germline gives CDR1 SGHAT, CDR2 FQNNGV. The CDR3 consists of 15 residues. The CDR3 coding sequence is TGTGCCAGCAGCTTAAGGCGGGAGGGATACAATGAGCAGTTCTTC. It specifies CASSLRREGYNEQFF.

This clonotype was seen at least ten times. The V call is TRBV6-4, the J call TRBJ1-1; no definite D call. V lost 0 bases to trimming and J lost 7 bases, with 6 bases between them. Germline values: CDR1 MRHNA, CDR2 SNTAGT. The CDR3 is 12 amino acids. The CDR3 sequence: CASSDSVGEAFF. CDR3 bases: TGTGCCAGCAGTGACTCGGTTGGTGAAGCTTTCTTT.

This clonotype was seen more than once but under ten times. The V and J genes are TRBV10-2 and TRBJ1-4; D gene ambiguous. CDR1 WSHSY and CDR2 SAAADI come from the germline V gene. The ends were cut back, 6 bases at V and 0 bases at J, with 11 bases in the middle. There are 15 residues in the CDR3. CDR3 nucleotides: TGCGCCAGCAGAAGGGAGGGAGCAACTAATGAAAAACTGTTTTTT. Residues: CASRREGATNEKLFF.

The gene calls are TRBV9 and TRBJ2-7, with TRBD1 as a possible D gene (7 bases). V shed 1 base and J shed 6 bases, with 11 bases lying between them. The CDR3 runs 13 residues. Per germline, CDR1 SGDLS and CDR2 YYNGEE. CDR3 nucleotides: TGTGCCAGCAGCGTACAGGGGGGTGGCGAGCAGTACTTC. It specifies CASSVQGGGEQYF.

V is TRBV7-6 and J is TRBJ2-1; no definite D call. CDR1 SGHVS and CDR2 FNYEAQ come from the germline V gene. This CDR3 is built from 12 residues. Trimming removed 2 bases at V and 7 bases at J, with 6 bases between. CDR3 DNA sequence: TGTGCCAGCAGCTTAATCGGTAATGAGCAGTTCTTC. It yields the protein CASSLIGNEQFF.

This clonotype occurred many times. V gene TRBV19 combines with J gene TRBJ2-1; a weak D match, TRBD1 (6 bases). Germline values: CDR1 LNHDA, CDR2 SQIVND (reference sequence). The ends were cut back, 8 bases at V and 0 bases at J, with 14 bases in the middle. This CDR3 has 15 amino acids. CDR3 in amino acids: CASCMGAHSYNEQFF. CDR3 DNA: TGTGCCAGTTGCATGGGGGCCCACTCCTACAATGAGCAGTTCTTC.

This chain connects TRBV6-1 to TRBJ2-7; the match to TRBD2 covers 14 bases. This CDR3 comprises 15 residues. Germline assignment: CDR1 MNHNS and CDR2 SASEGT. With 11 bases clipped from V and 3 bases from J, the junction kept 9 bases outside the gene matches. The CDR3 loop reads CAVPGLAGANYEQYF. The CDR3 DNA reads TGTGCCGTACCGGGACTAGCGGGAGCAAACTACGAGCAGTACTTC.

The chain combines TRBV9 with TRBJ1-2; 7 bases match TRBD1. Germline trimming cut 4 bases from V and 8 bases from J; bases unmatched to any gene: 17. The CDR3 length is 16 residues. Germline assignment: CDR1 SGDLS and CDR2 YYNGEE. The CDR3 loop reads CASSPPRTGPGWGYTF. CDR3 coding DNA: TGTGCCAGCAGCCCTCCTCGGACAGGCCCGGGTTGGGGCTACACCTTC. The whole variable domain, filled in from reference TRBV9 and TRBJ1-2, reads DSGVTQTPKHLITATGQRVTLRCSPRSGDLSVYWYQQSLDQGLQFLIQYYNGEERAKGNILERFSAQQFPDLHSELNLSSLELGDSALYFCASSPPRTGPGWGYTFGSGTRLTVV.

In this sample, this clonotype turned up many times. The chain is built from TRBV20-1 and TRBJ1-1, with D possibly matching TRBD1 (6 bases). The CDR3 is 14 amino acids. CDR1 DFQATT and CDR2 SNEGSKA come from the germline V gene (reference sequence). Trimming stripped 5 bases from V and 5 bases from J, with 18 bases between. The CDR3 DNA is TGCAGTGCTGAGGCCCCTACAGGGTTGACTGAAGCTTTCTTT. The encoded protein is CSAEAPTGLTEAFF.